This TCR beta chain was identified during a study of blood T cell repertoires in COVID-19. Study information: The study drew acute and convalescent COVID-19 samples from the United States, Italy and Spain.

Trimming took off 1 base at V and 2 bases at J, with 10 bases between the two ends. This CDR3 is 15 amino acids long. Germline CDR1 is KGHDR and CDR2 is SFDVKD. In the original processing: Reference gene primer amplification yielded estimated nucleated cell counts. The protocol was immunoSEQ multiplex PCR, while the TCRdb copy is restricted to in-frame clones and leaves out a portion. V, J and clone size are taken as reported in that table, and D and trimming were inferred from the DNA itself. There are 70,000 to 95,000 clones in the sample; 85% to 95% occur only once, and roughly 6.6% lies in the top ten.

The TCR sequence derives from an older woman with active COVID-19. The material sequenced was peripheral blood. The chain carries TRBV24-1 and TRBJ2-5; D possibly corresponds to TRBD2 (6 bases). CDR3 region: CATSDFTGGQETQYF. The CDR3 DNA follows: TGTGCCACCAGTGATTTCACCGGGGGTCAAGAGACCCAGTACTTC.